The 18 T cell receptor beta chains listed next were all sequenced from one sample in a study of blood T cell repertoires in COVID-19. Measured with immunoSEQ multiplex PCR; TCRdb has only the in-frame clones, and not every one. The sample lists over 200,000 clones; around nine tenths were seen once. The specimen sequenced was peripheral blood. These receptors were obtained from a woman aged 55-69 years with acute or convalescent COVID-19.

V is TRBV6-5 and J is TRBJ1-3; a weak D match, TRBD1 (5 bases). The CDR3 is 16 amino acids. V gave up 2 bases and J gave up 3 bases, with 14 bases separating them. The germline gives CDR1 MNHEY, CDR2 SVGAGI. As DNA, the CDR3 is TGTGCCAGCAGTTACGGTCGACAGTTCCTTGGAAACACCATATATTTT. It specifies CASSYGRQFLGNTIYF.

This chain joins TRBV5-4 and TRBJ1-1; a possible D gene is TRBD1 (5 bases). The CDR3 runs to 16 residues. CDR1 and CDR2 from the germline V gene are SGHNT and YYREEE (reference sequence). Trimming took 4 bases from V and 5 from J, leaving 21 bases between them. CDR3 amino acids: CASSAGVVGVRTEAFF. CDR3 nucleotides: TGTGCCAGCAGCGCGGGGGTGGTGGGTGTGAGGACTGAAGCTTTCTTT.

V gene TRBV6-5 combines with J gene TRBJ1-1; tentatively, D is TRBD1 (6 bases). From germline, CDR1 is MNHEY and CDR2 SVGAGI. CDR3 length equals 13 residues. V was trimmed by 3 bases and J by 6 bases, leaving 11 bases between them. The CDR3 region has the DNA TGTGCCAGCAGTTATGACAACAGGGCTGAAGCTTTCTTT. It specifies CASSYDNRAEAFF.

This clone has only a few counts. This chain joins TRBV6-2 or TRBV6-3 and TRBJ2-3; 12 bases agree with TRBD2. This CDR3 has 12 amino acids. The germline V gene has CDR1 MNHEY and CDR2 SVGEGT. Trimming removed 5 bases from V and 11 bases from J; junction bases left unmatched: 2. CDR3 sequence (DNA): TGTGCCAGCAGTCCGGGACTAGCGGGGCAGTATTTT. Encoded protein: CASSPGLAGQYF.

CDR3 nucleotides: TGTGCCAGCAGTGCTCTAACAGGAGCCCACTCCTACGAGCAGTACTTC. Amino acid sequence: CASSALTGAHSYEQYF. This chain joins TRBV25-1 and TRBJ2-7, with TRBD1 as a possible D gene (5 bases). Germline lookup yields CDR1 MGHDK and CDR2 SYGVNS. The V end was cut by 4 bases, the J end by 0 bases, with 16 bases between. This CDR3 spans 16 amino acids.

This chain joins TRBV6-5 and TRBJ2-7; the D gene is possibly TRBD1 (5 bases). V lost 0 bases to trimming and J lost 1 base, with 10 bases between them. The CDR3 has 15 amino acids. Germline CDR1 is MNHEY and CDR2 is SVGAGI. The CDR3, as DNA: TGTGCCAGCAGTTACTCGAGCAGGGCGTCCTACGAGCAGTACTTC. Amino acids: CASSYSSRASYEQYF.

In the case of this clone: Other DNA sequences within the sample encode an identical CDR3. The chain combines TRBV5-1 with TRBJ1-1; D is possibly TRBD1 (6 bases). CDR3 length: 14 residues. Looked up from germline, CDR1 is SGHRS and CDR2 is YFSETQ. V was clipped by 4 bases and J by 4 bases, with 14 bases between them. The CDR3 here is CASSVTGERTEAFF. The CDR3, as DNA: TGCGCCAGCAGCGTGACAGGAGAGCGCACTGAAGCTTTCTTT.

The genes are TRBV27 and TRBJ2-1, with TRBD2 matching 13 bases. The CDR3 sequence is 15 residues long. V dropped 7 bases and J dropped 5; count of bases not matched to a gene: 5. CDR1 is MNHEY and CDR2 is SMNVEV in the germline V gene (reference sequence). The CDR3 is CASTSGTSGNNEQFF. The CDR3 DNA reads TGTGCCAGCACGTCCGGGACTAGCGGGAACAATGAGCAGTTCTTC.

This rearrangement joins TRBV30 to TRBJ1-6; D is possibly TRBD1 (5 bases). The V gene lost 3 bases and the J gene lost 9 bases, with 12 bases spanning the gap. The length of the CDR3 is 13 residues. Germline-derived CDR1 and CDR2 are GTSNPN and SVGIG (reference sequence). CDR3 region: CAWSFRGGSPLHF. The CDR3, as DNA: TGTGCCTGGAGCTTTAGGGGAGGTTCACCCCTCCACTTT.

The gene calls are TRBV24-1 and TRBJ1-1; D perhaps matches TRBD1 (6 bases). Germline values: CDR1 KGHDR, CDR2 SFDVKD. This CDR3 region has 15 residues. Trimming stripped 3 bases from V and 8 bases from J, with 18 bases between. The CDR3 DNA follows: TGTGCCACCAGTGATCCAGGACAGCCTATAGGCGAAGCTTTCTTT. Amino acids: CATSDPGQPIGEAFF.

V usage is TRBV29-1 and J usage is TRBJ1-1; 10 nucleotides agree with TRBD1. CDR3 length equals 12 residues. Germline assignment: CDR1 SQVTM and CDR2 ANQGSEA. V gave up 4 bases and J gave up 6 bases; unmatched junction bases: 2. CDR3 loop: CSVGQGASEAFF. The CDR3 region has the DNA TGCAGCGTTGGACAGGGGGCTTCTGAAGCTTTCTTT.

V gene TRBV4-2 combines with J gene TRBJ1-2; D ambiguous. Germline V CDR1 and CDR2: LGHNA, YNFKEQ. This CDR3 comprises 17 residues. V was pared by 0 bases and J by 5 bases, with 19 bases between. This CDR3 reads CASSQDVTPPPRYGYTF. The CDR3 DNA follows: TGTGCCAGCAGCCAAGATGTGACACCTCCCCCGAGATATGGCTACACCTTC.

This clone was observed a handful of times. The chain recombines TRBV27 with TRBJ2-1; the match to TRBD2 covers 8 bases. V lost 2 bases and J lost 3; bases outside the gene matches: 3. Germline CDR1 and CDR2: MNHEY and SMNVEV (reference sequence). CDR3 length equals 15 residues. The CDR3: CASSLGLANYNEQFF. CDR3 nucleotide sequence: TGTGCCAGCAGTTTAGGACTAGCCAACTACAATGAGCAGTTCTTC.

V is TRBV7-9 and J is TRBJ1-6, with D unresolved. This CDR3 contains 13 residues. The V gene lost 1 base and the J gene lost 8 bases, with 6 bases spanning the gap. In germline, CDR1 is SEHNR, CDR2 FQNEAQ (reference sequence). The CDR3 bases are TGTGCCAGCAGCTTAGGTACTTATTCACCCCTCCACTTT. Translating it yields CASSLGTYSPLHF.

The chain uses TRBV3-1 (or the pseudogene TRBV3-2) and TRBJ1-4; 8 bases match TRBD1. The V and J ends lost 4 bases and 7 bases, in that order; junction bases with no gene match: 2. The CDR3 runs 13 residues. CDR1 LGHDT and CDR2 YNNKEL come from the germline V gene (reference sequence). CDR3 DNA: TGTGCCAGCAGCCTCGGACAGGGTGAAAAACTGTTTTTT. Translating gives CASSLGQGEKLFF.

The chain couples TRBV12-3 or TRBV12-4 to TRBJ2-7, with TRBD1 identical over 7 bases. The J segment lost 0 bases and the V segment lost 6 bases, leaving 2 bases of the junction unmatched. The length of the CDR3 is 13 residues. This CDR3 reads CASRGTDSYEQYF. The DNA for the CDR3 is TGTGCCAGCAGGGGGACAGACTCCTACGAGCAGTACTTC.

The V call is TRBV28, the J call TRBJ1-2; D perhaps matches TRBD1 (5 bases). The germline V gene has CDR1 MDHEN and CDR2 SYDVKM. V lost 0 bases to trimming and J lost 4 bases, with 9 bases between them. The CDR3 is 14 residues long. The CDR3 nucleotides read TGTGCCAGCAGTTTATGGCGGGGGGGCTATGGCTACACCTTC. It specifies CASSLWRGGYGYTF.

The rearrangement links TRBV18 to TRBJ1-2, with a weak D call TRBD1 (5 bases). CDR1 is KGHSH, CDR2 LQKENI, per germline. Trimming shortened V by 4 bases and J by 2 bases, and 14 bases separated the two germline ends. The CDR3 is 15 residues long. DNA of the CDR3: TGTGCCAGCTCACGTCTCGACAGCGCGAACTATGGCTACACCTTC. The encoded protein is CASSRLDSANYGYTF.